Described below is a single T cell receptor (beta chain) sequence and its context. The CDR3 is made up of 16 amino acids. The junction had 11 bases not matched to a gene; V was cut back by 5 bases and J by 2 bases. In germline, CDR1 is SGHAT, CDR2 FQNNGV. The record originates from a study of Ad26.COV2.S vaccination and SARS-CoV-2 variants. The assay was immunoSEQ multiplex PCR, and TCRdb's table has in-frame clones only and misses some. This sample has roughly 410,000 clones, with about 83% found just once. Documented treatment: some 20 received Ad26.COV2.S at low or high dose, single or two shots; a few received placebo; per-sample allocation not given. Material that was analyzed had been drawn on day 63 after the first vaccine or placebo injection.

The material was peripheral blood, obtained in a trial of Ad26.COV2.S vaccine versus placebo. The genes are TRBV11-2 and TRBJ2-7; TRBD2 matches at 8 bases. This receptor was taken from a person aged 18-65 years who received the Ad26.COV2.S COVID-19 vaccine or a placebo. CDR3 amino acids: CASSDTGLATTYEQYF. Here the CDR3 DNA reads TGTGCCAGCAGCGACACCGGACTAGCCACCACCTACGAGCAGTACTTC.